The present TCR beta chain was sequenced within a study of shared clonotypes between healthy human individuals. The CDR3 spans 16 residues. V dropped 2 bases and J dropped 4 bases, with 17 bases sitting between them. Germline V gene lookup returns CDR1 MDHEN and CDR2 SYDVKM. Regarding this clone: The antigen remains undetermined.

Clones were sequenced by immunoSEQ multiplex PCR, and TCRdb holds only the in-frame ones, with some missing. The table includes millions of clones, around 90% detected once. Study results and limitations: Naive subsets typically showed greater estimated richness than memory subsets. In contrast to clonotypes shared by all four donors, non-shared clonotypes had lower generation probabilities. Among donors, clonotype sharing was expected to be affected by sequencing depth.

This chain uses TRBV28 with TRBJ1-2; TRBD1 is a possible D gene (6 bases). This receptor was identified in a man aged 18 to 29 in good health. Sample: naive CD4+ T cells sorted from blood. Subset specified: CD45RA+ positively selected. The CDR3 bases are TGTGCCAGCAGTTTAGGGCCATTGTGGGGGGCCTATGGCTACACCTTC. This gives the protein CASSLGPLWGAYGYTF.